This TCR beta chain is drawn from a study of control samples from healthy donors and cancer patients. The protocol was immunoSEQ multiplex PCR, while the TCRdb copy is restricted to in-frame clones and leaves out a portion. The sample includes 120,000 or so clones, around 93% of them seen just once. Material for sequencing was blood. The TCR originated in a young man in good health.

This CDR3 reads CASSLGVTEAFF. The CDR3 nucleotides are TGTGCCAGCAGCTTAGGGGTCACTGAAGCTTTCTTT. The chain joins TRBV7-2 to TRBJ1-1; no firm D call. V lost 1 base and J 4 bases, leaving 4 bases between the germline ends. CDR1 SGHTA and CDR2 FQGNSA come from the germline V gene. The CDR3 is 12 amino acids.